This T cell receptor beta chain originates from a study of shared clonotypes between healthy human individuals. Study-level points and caveats: Despite large depth, rarefaction showed incomplete sorted-subset sequencing. Among donors, clonotype sharing was expected to be affected by sequencing depth.

A note on this clone: The antigen is unknown.

There were no recent acute infections or vaccinations among the donors, who were healthy HIV-negative adults. V lost 0 bases to trimming and J lost 3 bases, with 9 bases between them. The CDR3 is 14 residues long. Germline-derived CDR1 and CDR2 are SGDLS and YYNGEE. TCRdb keeps only in-frame clones here, not all; method: immunoSEQ multiplex PCR. The data show 2,500,000 or so clones, approximately 94% seen once. The sequenced sample was naive CD4+ T cells from PBMCs. Noted subset: CD45RA+ positively selected. The receptor comes from a man aged 18 to 35 in good health. Some clones in this sample may be carry-over from other donors' samples. The V and J genes are TRBV9 and TRBJ1-2; D may be TRBD1 (5 bases). The CDR3: CASSVVGVDYGYTF. The CDR3 nucleotides read TGTGCCAGCAGCGTAGTAGGGGTTGACTATGGCTACACCTTC.